This TCR beta chain was obtained from a study of blood T cell repertoires in COVID-19. About the research overall: COVID-19 samples collected from the United States, Italy and Spain covered acute and convalescent phases. The cDNA or gDNA used as material had been derived from T cells, B-cell-depleted T cells, or PBMCs.

This clone was counted once. The CDR3 runs to 16 residues. As processed by the authors: Estimates of nucleated cell counts were drawn from the amplification of reference gene primers. Using immunoSEQ multiplex PCR, the repertoire was profiled, and TCRdb retains in-frame clones only, with some absent. That table gives V, J and clone size, and the DNA gave D and trimming. The sample has approximately 670,000 clones; approximately 90% are singletons. Sequencing was performed on peripheral blood. The clonotype was recovered from a woman aged 18 to 35 with acute or convalescent COVID-19. The chain has TRBV1 and TRBJ2-7; TRBD1, the table's D call, was not compared with the DNA. TRBV1 is termed a pseudogene. The CDR3 DNA follows: TGCACCAGCAGCCAAGCTGAGGACAGGGGGCGTCGCGAGCAGTACTTC. This translates into CTSSQAEDRGRREQYF.